The sequence of this T cell receptor beta chain was determined in a study of T cell changes during pregnancy in multiple sclerosis. This CDR3 has 15 residues. The V and J ends lost 3 bases and 2 bases respectively, with 14 bases between them. CDR1 and CDR2 (germline): SQVTM, ANQGSEA. Method: immunoSEQ multiplex PCR; TCRdb's copy keeps in-frame clones and lacks some. This table has about 80,000 clones, about 94% appearing once. The source was peripheral blood, collected in the third trimester of pregnancy. The chain recombines TRBV29-1 with TRBJ1-5; D is unclear. The receptor was isolated from a female donor with multiple sclerosis, enrolled in a pregnancy study. This CDR3 reads CSVDITGSGNQPQHF. The CDR3, as DNA: TGCAGCGTTGATATTACGGGATCGGGCAATCAGCCCCAGCATTTT. The full variable domain, its missing parts supplied by reference TRBV29-1 and TRBJ1-5, is SAVISQKPSRDICQRGTSLTIQCQVDSQVTMMFWYRQQPGQSLTLIATANQGSEATYESGFVIDKFPISRPNLTFSTLTVSNMSPEDSSIYLCSVDITGSGNQPQHFGDGTRLSIL.